The 21 T cell receptor beta chains below all came from one sample that was sequenced in a study of tumor and adjacent non-tumor tissue in lung cancer (dated by TCRdb to 2017 to 2018). Bulk unsorted tissue served as the source for RNA extraction, and RNA quality was assessed using a NanoDrop ND-1000 and an Agilent 2100. Preparation of the library involved multiplex PCR. Sequencing used an Illumina HiSeq 2500. TCRbeta libraries were constructed through three rounds of nested PCR with primers (Table S4) according to protocols modified from ARM-PCR. TCRdb cleaned the public reads at Q25 with fastp, built clones with MiXCR and kept in-frame beta chains. Each CDR3 protein appears once, grouped with its most common genes and DNA. Recorded for this sample are approximately 110,000 distinct CDR3 sequences; roughly 73% of them occurred a single time. Of the sample, 35% to 40% is held by the ten largest clones.

The specimen sequenced was lung tumor tissue. These receptors were collected from a woman in her sixties or seventies with non-small cell lung cancer.

A remark on this clonotype: Germline and junction disagree at one end, which may indicate a read error. The rearrangement uses TRBV20-1 and TRBJ2-5, with D possibly called TRBD1 or TRBD2 (5 bases each). Germline CDR1 is DFQATT and CDR2 is SNEGSKA (reference sequence). The CDR3 contains 14 residues. Here the CDR3 DNA reads TGCAGTACTAGAGATCTTGGGACCCTAGAGACCCAGTACTTC. Amino acid sequence: CSTRDLGTLETQYF.

In regard to this clonotype: This CDR3 fails to terminate in the conserved phenylalanine or tryptophan, so it likely reflects a read error. The chain couples TRBV28 to TRBJ2-7; a weak D match, TRBD2 (5 bases). Germline V gives CDR1 MDHEN, CDR2 SYDVKM. CDR3 size: 15 residues. For the CDR3, the DNA is TGTGCCAGCATTTTTTTCCGAGGGAACGCCTACGATCAGTACCTC. This codes for CASIFFRGNAYDQYL.

Worth noting for this clonotype: Compared with germline, one end of the junction differs, possibly owing to a read error. The chain carries TRBV4-3 and TRBJ2-1, with 13 bases that match TRBD2. The J call may be faulty, since TRBJ2-7 better matches the DNA end. The CDR3 contains 16 residues. In germline, CDR1 is LGHNA, CDR2 YSLEER. CDR3 sequence reads: CARSQGTSGIYNEQYF. The CDR3, as DNA: TGCGCCAGGAGCCAAGGGACTAGCGGGATTTACAATGAGCAGTACTTC.

As concerns this clonotype: With a much larger clone just one base away, this may be a read error. The genes are TRBV20-1 and TRBJ1-6, with D perhaps matching TRBD1 (5 bases). Trimming stripped 3 bases from V and 8 bases from J, with 11 bases between. CDR3 length: 13 residues. From germline, CDR1 is DFQATT and CDR2 SNEGSKA (reference sequence). DNA for the CDR3: TGCAGTGCTAGTGGGGGGTGGGATTCACCCCTCCACTTT. It translates to CSASGGWDSPLHF.

As to this clonotype: An end of the junction does not agree with germline; a read error may underlie this. The V gene is TRBV11-2, the J gene TRBJ2-1, with no clear D. The CDR3 spans 16 residues. Germline V gene lookup returns CDR1 SGHAT and CDR2 FQNNGV. The CDR3 bases are TGTGCCAACAGCTTTAATCCACCCGATCAACAGAATGAGCAGTTCTTC. Encoded protein: CANSFNPPDQQNEQFF.

With respect to this clonotype: A read error may produce the germline difference seen at one junction end. The chain carries TRBV12-3 or TRBV12-4 and TRBJ2-5; D possibly matches TRBD1 or TRBD2 (6 bases each). The CDR3 is 13 amino acids. CDR3 DNA: TGTGCCAGCAGTGCGGGACAAAAAGAAACCCAGTACTTC. Translation: CASSAGQKETQYF.

Points on this clonotype: One end of the junction does not line up with germline, which may come from a read error. CDR3 protein: CGSSRGCGPYEQYF. CDR3 bases: TGTGGCAGCAGCAGAGGATGCGGACCTTACGAGCAGTACTTC. This rearrangement joins TRBV6-2 or TRBV6-3 to TRBJ2-7; D gene unclear. Germline V gene data show CDR1 as MNHEY and CDR2 as SVGEGT. CDR3 length equals 14 residues.

The gene calls are TRBV10-1 and TRBJ2-2, with D possibly TRBD1 on 5 matching bases. Trimming took 5 bases from V and 4 from J, leaving 11 bases between them. CDR1 WNHNN and CDR2 SYGVQD come from the germline V gene (reference sequence). The length of the CDR3 is 14 residues. CDR3 DNA sequence: TGCGCCAGCAGTAAGACAGAGTCCACCGGGGAGCTGTTTTTT. Translation: CASSKTESTGELFF.

This clonotype was observed a few times. This may be a read error: a much more frequent sequence differs by one nucleotide. The CDR3 DNA reads TGCAGCGTTGGGGAGGAGATTTTTGGTGGCTACACCTTC. As protein: CSVGEEIFGGYTF. V and J are TRBV29-1 and TRBJ1-2; D is unresolved. Trimming pared 4 bases from V and 7 bases from J, leaving 16 bases between. Germline V gene sequence: CDR1 SQVTM, CDR2 ANQGSEA. The CDR3 is 13 amino acids.

About this clonotype itself: The junction differs from germline at one of its ends, possibly a read error. The V call is TRBV29-1, the J call TRBJ2-2; maybe TRBD2 (6 bases). From germline, CDR1 is SQVTM and CDR2 ANQGSEA. The CDR3 is made up of 16 amino acids. CDR3 amino acids: CSVEEGSATNIGGLFF. The DNA of the CDR3 is TGCAGCGTTGAAGAGGGTAGCGCTACGAACATCGGGGGGCTGTTTTTT.

Points on this clonotype: Germline and junction disagree at one end, which may indicate a read error. The V gene is TRBV20-1, the J gene TRBJ1-6; the D gene is possibly TRBD1 (6 bases). CDR1 and CDR2 (germline): DFQATT, SNEGSKA (reference sequence). The CDR3 is 17 residues long. The CDR3 protein is CSARTVGENIYNSPLHF. The DNA for the CDR3 is TGTAGTGCCCGGACAGTGGGGGAAAATATTTATAATTCACCCCTCCACTTT.

J is TRBJ2-1 and V is TRBV20-1; a possible D gene is TRBD2 (5 bases). The germline V and J ends were trimmed by 6 bases and 8 bases, with 17 bases remaining between them. Germline CDR1 DFQATT, CDR2 SNEGSKA (reference sequence). The CDR3 spans 13 residues. The CDR3 loop is CSALGRGPDEQFF. CDR3 DNA: TGCAGTGCACTTGGACGGGGTCCCGATGAGCAGTTCTTC.

Remarks on this clonotype: Since no conserved phenylalanine or tryptophan closes the CDR3, a read error is the likely cause. This chain uses TRBV11-3 with TRBJ1-1, with D uncertain. The CDR3 runs 15 residues. CDR1 and CDR2 (germline): SGHNT, YENEEA. The CDR3 nucleotides read TGTGCCAGCGGCTTAGATTCGGGGAGATGCACTGAAGCTTTCCTT. This translates into CASGLDSGRCTEAFL.

Points on this clonotype: This may be a read error: a much more frequent sequence differs by one nucleotide. The chain carries TRBV6-1 and TRBJ1-2; D gene unclear. The CDR3 runs 15 residues. The germline V gene encodes CDR1 MNHNS and CDR2 SASEGT. CDR3 loop: CDSSEGSGTHYGYTF. Written as DNA, the CDR3 is TGTGACAGCAGTGAAGGGAGTGGCACCCACTATGGCTACACCTTC.

CDR3 in DNA: TGTGCCGGCAATAGGGGGACGCAGCCCTACGAGCAGTACTTC. It codes for CAGNRGTQPYEQYF. The rearrangement joins TRBV6-2 or TRBV6-3 to TRBJ2-7; D is possibly TRBD1 (6 bases). Trimming left V 11 bases short and J 2 bases short, with 19 bases between. The CDR3 sequence is 14 residues long. Germline CDR1 is MNHEY and CDR2 is SVGEGT.

On this clonotype itself: This is likely a read error, given that the CDR3 carries no conserved phenylalanine or tryptophan at its end. V gene TRBV11-3 combines with J gene TRBJ1-2, with D unclear. Germline values: CDR1 SGHNT, CDR2 YENEEA. The CDR3 is 17 amino acids. CDR3 protein: CTSSLLHAGGSVYGYTI. The CDR3 DNA follows: TGTACCAGTAGCTTATTACATGCAGGAGGATCTGTCTATGGCTACACCATC.

On this clonotype: This may come from a read error, since a much larger clone is one base off. Because it lacks the conserved phenylalanine or tryptophan at the end, this CDR3 is likely a read error. V usage is TRBV28 and J usage is TRBJ1-1; D call uncertain. Germline CDR1 and CDR2: MDHEN and SYDVKM. Trimming pared 6 bases from V and 7 bases from J, leaving 18 bases between. The CDR3 runs 14 residues. The CDR3 here is CASREGRPNLEAFI. The DNA of the CDR3 is TGTGCCAGCAGGGAAGGGAGGCCCAACCTTGAAGCTTTCATT.

This chain links TRBV6-2 or TRBV6-3 with TRBJ1-1; the D gene is possibly TRBD1 (6 bases). V was cut by 8 bases and J by 8 bases, with 18 bases left in between. This CDR3 region has 13 residues. Germline V lookup: CDR1 MNHEY, CDR2 SVGEGT. The CDR3: CASRTDLIREAFF. The CDR3, as DNA: TGTGCCAGCCGGACAGACTTGATTAGAGAAGCTTTCTTT.

This clonotype was counted between two and nine times. The rearrangement uses TRBV29-1 and TRBJ2-4, with D perhaps assigned TRBD1 or TRBD2 (5 bases each). The V end was cut by 7 bases, the J end by 0 bases, with 25 bases between. Germline values: CDR1 SQVTM, CDR2 ANQGSEA. The CDR3 is made up of 18 amino acids. DNA of the CDR3: TGCAGCGCCGTCTTAGGTCTAGTGGGGACCATAGCCAAAAACATTCAGTACTTC. Translation: CSAVLGLVGTIAKNIQYF. Full variable domain (rest looked up from reference TRBV29-1 and TRBJ2-4): SAVISQKPSRDICQRGTSLTIQCQVDSQVTMMFWYRQQPGQSLTLIATANQGSEATYESGFVIDKFPISRPNLTFSTLTVSNMSPEDSSIYLCSAVLGLVGTIAKNIQYFGAGTRLSVL.

V usage is TRBV14 and J usage is TRBJ2-1; TRBD2 matches 9 bases. Germline V gene sequence: CDR1 SGHDN, CDR2 FVKESK. The CDR3 sequence is 14 residues long. Trimming removed 4 bases from V and 12 bases from J; junction bases left unmatched: 10. CDR3 sequence (DNA): TGTGCCAGCAGCCGTGCGGGGGGGCAGGTCGGGCAGTTCTTC. This translates into CASSRAGGQVGQFF. The variable domain in full, with the rest retrieved from reference TRBV14 and TRBJ2-1, is EAGVTQFPSHSVIEKGQTVTLRCDPISGHDNLYWYRRVMGKEIKFLLHFVKESKQDESGMPNNRFLAERTGGTYSTLKVQPAELEDSGVYFCASSRAGGQVGQFFGPGTRLTVL.

The CDR3 reads CASSSSSGQLLRMQYF. In DNA form, the CDR3 reads TGTGCCAGCAGTTCCTCGTCGGGGCAGCTGCTACGAATGCAGTACTTC. The chain recombines TRBV28 with TRBJ2-7; D tentatively fits TRBD1 or TRBD2 (5 bases each). CDR3 size: 16 residues. The V end lost 4 bases, the J end lost 9 bases, and 25 bases lay between the germline ends. Germline V gene lookup returns CDR1 MDHEN and CDR2 SYDVKM.